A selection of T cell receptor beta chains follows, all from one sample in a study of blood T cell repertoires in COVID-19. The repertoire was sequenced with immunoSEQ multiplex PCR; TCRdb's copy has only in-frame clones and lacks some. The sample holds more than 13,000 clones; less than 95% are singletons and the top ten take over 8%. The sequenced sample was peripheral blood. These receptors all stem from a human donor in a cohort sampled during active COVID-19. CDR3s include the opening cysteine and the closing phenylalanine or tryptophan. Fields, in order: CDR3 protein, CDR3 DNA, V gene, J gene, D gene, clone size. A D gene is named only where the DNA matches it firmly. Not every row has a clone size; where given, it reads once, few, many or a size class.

CASSLQSGGGRTYEQYF,TGTGCCAGCAGCCTACAATCCGGCGGGGGCCGTACCTACGAGCAGTACTTC,TRBV7-8,TRBJ2-7,-,-
CASRTGSYNSPLHF,TGTGCCAGCAGGACAGGATCCTATAATTCACCCCTCCACTTT,TRBV28,TRBJ1-6,-,once
CASRRDRGTTDTQYF,TGCGCCAGCCGACGGGACAGGGGGACCACAGATACGCAGTATTTT,TRBV5-1,TRBJ2-3,TRBD1,-
CASSPSGGTQETQYF,TGTGCCAGCAGCCCTAGCGGGGGGACGCAAGAGACCCAGTACTTC,TRBV3-1/TRBV3-2,TRBJ2-5,TRBD2,-
CASSDRGRTDTQYF,TGTGCCAGCAGTGACAGGGGACGCACAGATACGCAGTATTTT,TRBV2,TRBJ2-3,-,-
CAWKGDYSYEQYF,TGTGCCTGGAAAGGGGACTACTCCTACGAGCAGTACTTC,TRBV30,TRBJ2-7,TRBD2,-
CASSVTGGWNTGELFF,TGTGCCAGCAGTGTGACAGGGGGCTGGAACACCGGGGAGCTGTTTTTT,TRBV2,TRBJ2-2,TRBD1,-
CASSFRPGTSGRDDTQYF,TGTGCCAGCAGCTTTCGACCCGGGACTAGCGGGAGAGACGATACGCAGTATTTT,TRBV5-5,TRBJ2-3,TRBD2,-
CASRPSGGAAKNIQYF,TGTGCCAGCAGGCCTAGCGGAGGGGCAGCCAAAAACATTCAGTACTTC,TRBV28,TRBJ2-4,TRBD2,-
CASSTNQDTEAFF,TGTGCCAGCTCAACAAATCAGGACACTGAAGCTTTCTTT,TRBV18,TRBJ1-1,-,-
CASSPRQGSYGYTF,TGTGCCAGCTCACCGAGACAGGGGAGCTATGGCTACACCTTC,TRBV18,TRBJ1-2,TRBD1,-
CASSPDRPRWETQYF,TGTGCCAGCAGCCCGGACAGGCCCCGTTGGGAGACCCAGTACTTC,TRBV28,TRBJ2-5,TRBD1,-
CANDGEGGLGEQYF,TGTGCCAACGACGGGGAAGGGGGATTAGGCGAGCAGTACTTC,TRBV2,TRBJ2-7,-,-
CASSPQRKLSSGANVLTF,TGTGCCAGCTCACCACAGAGGAAATTAAGCTCTGGGGCCAACGTCCTGACTTTC,TRBV18,TRBJ2-6,-,-
CASSRIPSQPQHF,TGTGCCAGCAGCCGAATTCCCTCGCAGCCCCAGCATTTT,TRBV7-8,TRBJ1-5,-,-
CSVTREIGYGYTF,TGCAGCGTTACTAGGGAGATAGGCTATGGCTACACCTTC,TRBV29-1,TRBJ1-2,-,-
CASSFRGADTQYF,TGTGCCAGCAGCTTCAGGGGGGCAGATACGCAGTATTTT,TRBV11-2,TRBJ2-3,-,-
CASSLQGAADTQYF,TGTGCCAGCAGCTTACAGGGGGCTGCAGATACGCAGTATTTT,TRBV5-5,TRBJ2-3,TRBD1,-
CASSPPDRPPYNEQFF,TGTGCCAGCAGCCCCCCAGACAGGCCCCCCTACAATGAGCAGTTCTTC,TRBV21-1,TRBJ2-1,-,-
CASSLVTSGGLSTDTQYF,TGCGCCAGCAGCTTGGTGACTAGCGGGGGCCTTAGCACAGATACGCAGTATTTT,TRBV5-1,TRBJ2-3,TRBD2,-
CASSVGSEAVYGYTF,TGTGCCAGCAGCGTAGGTTCCGAGGCAGTTTATGGCTACACCTTC,TRBV9,TRBJ1-2,-,-
CASSEVAGEYEQYF,TGTGCCAGCAGTGAAGTTGCGGGGGAGTACGAGCAGTACTTC,TRBV2,TRBJ2-7,TRBD2,once
CASSSGTGYEQYF,TGTGCCAGCAGTTCCGGGACAGGGTACGAGCAGTACTTC,TRBV27,TRBJ2-7,TRBD1,-
CASRQDTTNEQFF,TGCGCCAGCAGGCAGGACACCACCAATGAGCAGTTCTTC,TRBV10-2,TRBJ2-1,-,-
CASSPSYEQYF,TGTGCCAGCAGCCCCAGTTACGAGCAGTACTTC,TRBV7-2,TRBJ2-7,-,-
CAWSRHPYEQYF,TGTGCCTGGAGTCGACACCCCTACGAGCAGTACTTC,TRBV30,TRBJ2-7,-,-
CASSLGPLAGVGDTQYF,TGTGCCAGCAGCTTAGGACCTCTAGCGGGAGTAGGAGATACGCAGTATTTT,TRBV11-2,TRBJ2-3,TRBD2,-
CASSLTGLDSPLHF,TGTGCCAGCAGTTTGACAGGGTTGGATTCACCCCTCCACTTT,TRBV7-9,TRBJ1-6,TRBD1,-
CASSTRGGFSTDTQYF,TGTGCCAGCAGCACGAGAGGCGGGTTTAGCACAGATACGCAGTATTTT,TRBV3-1/TRBV3-2,TRBJ2-3,-,-
CASSYIPFGGRANGELFF,TGTGCCAGCAGTTATATACCCTTCGGCGGGAGGGCTAACGGGGAGCTGTTTTTT,TRBV28,TRBJ2-2,TRBD2,-
CSAEESYEQYF,TGCAGTGCTGAAGAGAGCTACGAGCAGTACTTC,TRBV20-1,TRBJ2-7,-,-
CASSARFGGTNTGELFF,TGTGCCAGCAGCGCACGCTTCGGGGGTACGAACACCGGGGAGCTGTTTTTT,TRBV5-6,TRBJ2-2,-,once
CASGLVLFGLAGARDELFF,TGTGCTAGTGGTTTGGTACTATTCGGACTAGCGGGGGCCCGAGACGAGCTGTTTTTT,TRBV12-5,TRBJ2-2,TRBD2,few
CASSFGGNTGELFF,TGTGCCAGCAGTTTCGGGGGGAACACCGGGGAGCTGTTTTTT,TRBV28,TRBJ2-2,-,once
CAISDQGAAQETQYF,TGTGCCATCTCGGATCAGGGGGCTGCGCAAGAGACCCAGTACTTC,TRBV10-3,TRBJ2-5,TRBD1,-
CASTRHLSNQPQHF,TGTGCCAGTACCAGACACCTTAGCAATCAGCCCCAGCATTTT,TRBV19,TRBJ1-5,-,-
CASSQDLAGVGEQFF,TGCGCCAGCAGCCAAGACCTAGCGGGGGTCGGTGAGCAGTTCTTC,TRBV4-3,TRBJ2-1,TRBD2,-
CASSTGLAGGPEETQYF,TGTGCCAGCAGCACGGGACTAGCGGGAGGGCCGGAGGAGACCCAGTACTTC,TRBV7-6,TRBJ2-5,TRBD2,-
CASSARDATNEKLFF,TGTGCCAGCAGTGCCCGGGATGCAACTAATGAAAAACTGTTTTTT,TRBV2,TRBJ1-4,-,-
CASSLGSGGSIQETQYF,TGTGCCAGCAGTTTAGGCAGCGGGGGGTCTATTCAAGAGACCCAGTACTTC,TRBV28,TRBJ2-5,TRBD2,few
CASSAPNYEQYF,TGTGCCAGCAGCGCGCCTAACTACGAGCAGTACTTC,TRBV2,TRBJ2-7,-,-
CASSGTLNSPLHF,TGTGCCAGTAGCGGGACATTGAATTCACCCCTCCACTTT,TRBV19,TRBJ1-6,-,-
CASSLVRGGTATYEQYF,TGCGCCAGCAGCTTGGTACGGGGGGGGACAGCCACCTACGAGCAGTACTTC,TRBV5-1,TRBJ2-7,-,-
CASSKSASGRTGELFF,TGTGCCAGCAGTAAATCCGCTAGCGGACGCACCGGGGAGCTGTTTTTT,TRBV25-1,TRBJ2-2,TRBD2,-
CASSQDLAGGDHEQYF,TGTGCCAGCAGCCAAGACTTGGCGGGAGGAGACCACGAGCAGTACTTC,TRBV4-2,TRBJ2-7,TRBD2,-
CASRGHSNQPQHF,TGTGCCAGCAGGGGGCATAGCAATCAGCCCCAGCATTTT,TRBV28,TRBJ1-5,-,-
CASSLGLAGGPQETQYF,TGTGCCAGCAGCTTAGGGCTAGCGGGGGGCCCCCAAGAGACCCAGTACTTC,TRBV7-2,TRBJ2-5,TRBD2,-
CASSYSTGGYGYTF,TGTGCCAGCAGTTACTCAACAGGGGGCTATGGCTACACCTTC,TRBV6-5,TRBJ1-2,TRBD1,-
CASSFNSDEQFF,TGTGCCAGCAGCTTCAATAGCGATGAGCAGTTCTTC,TRBV11-1,TRBJ2-1,-,-
CASSLWTSGITQETQYF,TGTGCCAGCAGTTTATGGACTAGCGGCATCACCCAAGAGACCCAGTACTTC,TRBV28,TRBJ2-5,TRBD2,few
CAISDPGTGKSYEQYF,TGTGCCATCAGTGACCCAGGGACAGGAAAATCCTACGAGCAGTACTTC,TRBV10-3,TRBJ2-7,TRBD1,-
CASSHASGGMDEQFF,TGTGCCAGCAGCCACGCTAGTGGGGGCATGGATGAGCAGTTCTTC,TRBV7-3,TRBJ2-1,-,once
CASRGGGNQPQHF,TGTGCCAGCAGAGGGGGAGGCAATCAGCCCCAGCATTTT,TRBV6-5,TRBJ1-5,-,-
CASSFRDREGKLFF,TGTGCCAGCAGCTTCCGGGACAGGGAGGGAAAACTGTTTTTT,TRBV11-2,TRBJ1-4,TRBD1,once
CSASLGLAGHRGQYF,TGCAGTGCTAGTTTGGGCTTAGCGGGACATCGTGGGCAGTACTTC,TRBV20-1,TRBJ2-7,TRBD2,-
CASSLGLAGDDEQFF,TGTGCCAGCAGCCTGGGACTAGCGGGAGATGATGAGCAGTTCTTC,TRBV5-6,TRBJ2-1,TRBD2,-
CASSVGPAGETQYF,TGTGCCAGTAGTGTCGGACCAGCGGGGGAGACCCAGTACTTC,TRBV19,TRBJ2-5,TRBD2,-
CASNRRQGGEKLFF,TGTGCCAGCAACCGGAGACAGGGCGGCGAAAAACTGTTTTTT,TRBV6-6,TRBJ1-4,TRBD1,-
CASSWEGPNTGELFF,TGTGCCAGCAGCTGGGAGGGACCGAACACCGGGGAGCTGTTTTTT,TRBV7-9,TRBJ2-2,TRBD2,-
CAISYSRDRAELDSNQPQHF,TGTGCCATCAGCTACTCCCGGGACAGGGCGGAATTGGATAGCAATCAGCCCCAGCATTTT,TRBV6-6,TRBJ1-5,TRBD1,-